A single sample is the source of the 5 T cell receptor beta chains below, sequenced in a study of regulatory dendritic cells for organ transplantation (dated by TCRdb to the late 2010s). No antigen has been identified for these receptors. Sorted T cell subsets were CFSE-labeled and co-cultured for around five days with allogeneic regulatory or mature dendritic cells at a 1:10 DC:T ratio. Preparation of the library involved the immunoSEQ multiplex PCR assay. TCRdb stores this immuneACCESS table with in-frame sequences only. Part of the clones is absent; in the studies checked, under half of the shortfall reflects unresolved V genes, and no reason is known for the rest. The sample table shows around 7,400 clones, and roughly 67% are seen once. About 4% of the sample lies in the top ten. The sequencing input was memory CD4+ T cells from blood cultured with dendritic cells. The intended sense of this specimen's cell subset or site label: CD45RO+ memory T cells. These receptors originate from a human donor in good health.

CDR3 protein: CASSIGLGGTEAFF. The CDR3 nucleotides read TGTGCCAGTAGTATAGGGCTGGGGGGGACTGAAGCTTTCTTT. The chain links TRBV19 to TRBJ1-1, with a tentative D call TRBD1 (5 bases). Trimming cost V 1 base and J 5 bases, with 11 bases left between them. CDR1 is LNHDA and CDR2 is SQIVND in the germline V gene (reference sequence). The CDR3 sequence is 14 residues long.

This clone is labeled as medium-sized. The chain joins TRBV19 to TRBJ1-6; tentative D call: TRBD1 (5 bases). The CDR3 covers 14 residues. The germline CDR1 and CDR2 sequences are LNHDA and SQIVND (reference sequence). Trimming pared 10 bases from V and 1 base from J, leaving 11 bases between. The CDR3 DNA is TGTGCCACCAGACAGTCATCCTATAATTCACCCCTCCACTTT. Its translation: CATRQSSYNSPLHF. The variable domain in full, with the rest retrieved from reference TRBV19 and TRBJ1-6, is DGGITQSPKYLFRKEGQNVTLSCEQNLNHDAMYWYRQDPGQGLRLIYYSQIVNDFQKGDIAEGYSVSREKKESFPLTVTSAQKNPTAFYLCATRQSSYNSPLHFGNGTRLTVT.

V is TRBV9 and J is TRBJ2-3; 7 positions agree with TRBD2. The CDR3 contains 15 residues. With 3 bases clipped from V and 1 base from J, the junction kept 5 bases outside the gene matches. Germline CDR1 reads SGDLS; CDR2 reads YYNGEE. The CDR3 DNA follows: TGTGCCAGCAGCGGACCGGGACTACGCACAGATACGCAGTATTTT. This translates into CASSGPGLRTDTQYF.

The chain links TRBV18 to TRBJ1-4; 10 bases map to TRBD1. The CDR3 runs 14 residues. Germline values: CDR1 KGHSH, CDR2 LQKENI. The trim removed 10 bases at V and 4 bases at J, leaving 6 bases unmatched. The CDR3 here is CATDRGSLNEKLFF. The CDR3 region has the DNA TGTGCCACGGACAGGGGGAGTCTTAATGAAAAACTGTTTTTT. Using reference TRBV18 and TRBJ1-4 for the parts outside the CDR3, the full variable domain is NAGVMQNPRHLVRRRGQEARLRCSPMKGHSHVYWYRQLPEEGLKFMVYLQKENIIDESGMPKERFSAEFPKEGPSILRIQQVVRGDSAAYFCATDRGSLNEKLFFGSGTQLSVL.

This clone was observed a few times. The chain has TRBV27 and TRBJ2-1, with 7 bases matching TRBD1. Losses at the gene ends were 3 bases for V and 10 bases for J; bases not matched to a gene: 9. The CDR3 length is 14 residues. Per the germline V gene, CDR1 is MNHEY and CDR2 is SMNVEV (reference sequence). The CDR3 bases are TGTGCCAGCAGTTTGGGGACAGTGGTAGGGGAGCAGTTCTTC. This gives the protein CASSLGTVVGEQFF.